A single sample is the source of the 23 T cell receptor beta chains below, sequenced in a study of blood T cell repertoires in COVID-19. Sequencing used immunoSEQ multiplex PCR; TCRdb keeps in-frame clones, though not all of them. The data hold some 150,000 clones, with around 84% observed a single time. Source material: peripheral blood. All receptors derive from a middle-aged man with acute or convalescent COVID-19.

The chain's CDR3 is CASSNYIKLRQGAYEQYF. The CDR3 coding sequence is TGTGCCAGCAGCAATTACATAAAGCTTCGACAGGGGGCCTACGAGCAGTACTTC. The chain has TRBV21-1 and TRBJ2-7; the table's D gene call, TRBD1, was not cross checked with the DNA. TRBV21-1 is a pseudogene. This CDR3 is built from 18 residues.

This sequence joins TRBV2 and TRBJ2-5, with 10 bases matching TRBD1. Germline V lookup: CDR1 SNHLY, CDR2 FYNNEI. Unmatched junction bases numbered 9, after V lost 6 bases and J lost 5 bases. This CDR3 spans 15 amino acids. DNA of the CDR3: TGTGCCAGCAGAGAGAGGACAGGGGGAGCGGAGACCCAGTACTTC. Protein: CASRERTGGAETQYF. Filled out from reference TRBV2 and TRBJ2-5, the complete variable domain reads EPEVTQTPSHQVTQMGQEVILRCVPISNHLYFYWYRQILGQKVEFLVSFYNNEISEKSEIFDDQFSVERPDGSNFTLKIRSTKLEDSAMYFCASRERTGGAETQYFGPGTRLLVL.

V usage is TRBV19 and J usage is TRBJ2-5, with D maybe TRBD2 (5 bases). The germline gives CDR1 LNHDA, CDR2 SQIVND (reference sequence). Trimming took off 3 bases at V and 5 bases at J, with 19 bases between the two ends. CDR3 size: 16 residues. The CDR3 nucleotides are TGTGCCAGTAGTATCGGTGTCTTACCGGGGTTGGAGACCCAGTACTTC. It is translated as CASSIGVLPGLETQYF.

The chain couples TRBV28 to TRBJ1-3; 9 positions agree with TRBD1. The CDR3 has 17 residues. V was clipped by 2 bases and J by 2 bases; unmatched bases: 7. CDR1 is MDHEN and CDR2 is SYDVKM in the germline V gene. In nucleotides, the CDR3 is TGTGCCAGCAGTTTAGCGTTGGGGACAGGGACTGGAAACACCATATATTTT. Residues: CASSLALGTGTGNTIYF.

There are a few counts of this clone. The V gene is TRBV3-1 (or the pseudogene TRBV3-2), the J gene TRBJ1-2; maybe TRBD1 (6 bases). Trimming left V 4 bases short and J 4 bases short, with 10 bases between. Germline values: CDR1 LGHDT, CDR2 YNNKEL (reference sequence). The CDR3 is 13 residues long. CDR3 region: CASSRTGRYGYTF. In DNA form, the CDR3 reads TGTGCCAGCAGCCGTACAGGGCGCTATGGCTACACCTTC.

This clone was detected a few times. The J gene is TRBJ1-1, the V gene TRBV5-1; D is ambiguous. V was cut by 4 bases and J by 0 bases, with 19 bases left in between. The CDR3 extends over 17 amino acids. Germline V gene data show CDR1 as SGHRS and CDR2 as YFSETQ. The CDR3 coding sequence is TGCGCCAGCAGCCCAGTTTCGGCGGGCAGTTTGAACACTGAAGCTTTCTTT. This translates into CASSPVSAGSLNTEAFF.

This sequence joins TRBV5-1 and TRBJ2-2, with TRBD2 identical over 14 bases. The CDR3 extends over 17 amino acids. Unmatched junction bases numbered 11, after V lost 4 bases and J lost 9 bases. The germline V gene encodes CDR1 SGHRS and CDR2 YFSETQ. In nucleotides, the CDR3 is TGCGCCAGCAGCACCGGGACTAGCGGGGGCCGGTCCAGGGAGCTGTTTTTT. Translated: CASSTGTSGGRSRELFF.

The chain carries TRBV6-5 and TRBJ1-1, with D perhaps matching TRBD1 (6 bases). The CDR3 sequence is 13 residues long. Trimming left V 5 bases short and J 3 bases short, with 10 bases between. Per germline, CDR1 MNHEY and CDR2 SVGAGI. This CDR3 is CASSRQADTEAFF. The CDR3 nucleotides read TGTGCCAGCAGTCGACAGGCGGACACTGAAGCTTTCTTT.

The chain employs TRBV7-6 and TRBJ1-5; D is unclear. The CDR3 loop spans 15 amino acids. V was pared by 5 bases and J by 3 bases, with 14 bases between. Germline V gene data show CDR1 as SGHVS and CDR2 as FNYEAQ. In DNA, the CDR3 is TGTGCCAGCAGCGCTGACCCCCAGGCCAATCAGCCCCAGCATTTT. Its protein product is CASSADPQANQPQHF.

A word on this clone: Mismatch with germline at one junction end may stem from a read error. The V and J genes are TRBV20-1 and TRBJ1-4; D is ambiguous. The germline gives CDR1 DFQATT, CDR2 SNEGSKA (reference sequence). This CDR3 contains 10 residues. In DNA, the CDR3 is TGTTTCGCGACTAATGAAAAACTGTTTTTT. Translating it yields CFATNEKLFF.

The chain is built from TRBV7-2 and TRBJ2-1, with unresolved D. CDR3 size: 14 residues. The V gene's germline CDR1 is SGHTA and CDR2 FQGNSA. Trimming shortened V by 5 bases and J by 4 bases, and 12 bases separated the two germline ends. CDR3 loop: CASSPGSTYNEQFF. The CDR3 bases are TGTGCCAGCAGCCCCGGGTCTACATACAATGAGCAGTTCTTC.

The chain joins TRBV7-2 to TRBJ1-1; the D is unclear. CDR1 and CDR2 from the germline V gene are SGHTA and FQGNSA. Trimming took 2 bases from V and 3 from J, leaving 10 bases between them. The CDR3 runs 14 residues. The CDR3 bases are TGTGCCAGCAGCTTATTAGGGAGGGACACTGAAGCTTTCTTT. This codes for CASSLLGRDTEAFF. The full variable domain, rest sourced from reference TRBV7-2 and TRBJ1-1, is GAGVSQSPSNKVTEKGKDVELRCDPISGHTALYWYRQSLGQGLEFLIYFQGNSAPDKSGLPSDRFSAERTGGSVSTLTIQRTQQEDSAVYLCASSLLGRDTEAFFGQGTRLTVV.

V usage is TRBV27 and J usage is TRBJ1-1; D ambiguous. V was clipped by 2 bases and J by 1 base, with 5 bases between them. The CDR3 is 13 amino acids. CDR1 is MNHEY, CDR2 SMNVEV, per germline (reference sequence). This CDR3 is CASSLRSNTEAFF. DNA for the CDR3: TGTGCCAGCAGTTTACGGTCGAACACTGAAGCTTTCTTT.

This rearrangement joins TRBV2 to TRBJ2-7; perhaps TRBD2 as D (6 bases). V was trimmed by 4 bases and J by 5 bases, leaving 27 bases between them. This CDR3 has 18 amino acids. Germline lookup yields CDR1 SNHLY and CDR2 FYNNEI. Here the CDR3 reads CASSAINPGTAGWNEQYF. The CDR3 DNA is TGTGCCAGCAGTGCTATAAACCCCGGGACTGCCGGATGGAACGAGCAGTACTTC.

The CDR3 spells CASSLDWGVGIPEAFF. The CDR3 nucleotides are TGTGCCAGCAGCTTAGACTGGGGAGTCGGTATACCTGAAGCTTTCTTT. The chain combines TRBV11-2 with TRBJ1-1; D is unresolved. V lost 0 bases, J lost 6 bases, and 17 bases lay in between. CDR1 and CDR2 (germline): SGHAT, FQNNGV. The CDR3 contains 16 residues. Drawing the rest from reference TRBV11-2 and TRBJ1-1, the complete variable domain is EAGVAQSPRYKIIEKRQSVAFWCNPISGHATLYWYQQILGQGPKLLIQFQNNGVVDDSQLPKDRFSAERLKGVDSTLKIQPAKLEDSAVYLCASSLDWGVGIPEAFFGQGTRLTVV.

This chain links TRBV3-1 (or the pseudogene TRBV3-2) with TRBJ1-3, with TRBD1 matching 8 bases. The germline CDR1 and CDR2 sequences are LGHDT and YNNKEL (reference sequence). The CDR3 has 17 amino acids. The J segment lost 6 bases and the V segment lost 5 bases, leaving 15 bases of the junction unmatched. CDR3 bases: TGTGCCAGCAGCGGACCTCTTTTGGACAGGGCCGAAAACACCATATATTTT. As protein: CASSGPLLDRAENTIYF.

This clone was seen a handful of times. The CDR3 is CASSLNPRVGNSPLHF. CDR3 in DNA: TGTGCCAGCAGCCTCAACCCCAGGGTGGGTAATTCACCCCTCCACTTT. The chain recombines TRBV5-4 with TRBJ1-6, with a weak D call TRBD1 (5 bases). V lost 4 bases and J 6 bases, leaving 17 bases between the germline ends. The CDR3 is 16 amino acids. Germline loops: CDR1 SGHNT, CDR2 YYREEE (reference sequence). Drawing the rest from reference TRBV5-4 and TRBJ1-6, the complete variable domain is ETGVTQSPTHLIKTRGQQVTLRCSSQSGHNTVSWYQQALGQGPQFIFQYYREEENGRGNFPPRFSGLQFPNYSSELNVNALELDDSALYLCASSLNPRVGNSPLHFGNGTRLTVT.

The rearrangement links TRBV5-1 to TRBJ2-7; D is possibly TRBD2 (6 bases). The V end lost 1 base, the J end lost 6 bases, and 20 bases lay between the germline ends. The CDR3 is 16 residues long. Germline lookup yields CDR1 SGHRS and CDR2 YFSETQ. This chain's CDR3 is CASSLLVGQVRGEQYF. In DNA, the CDR3 is TGCGCCAGCAGCTTGTTGGTTGGCCAGGTGCGGGGCGAGCAGTACTTC.

The genes are TRBV7-2 and TRBJ2-7; the match to TRBD1 covers 9 bases. Germline V gives CDR1 SGHTA, CDR2 FQGNSA. The CDR3 is made up of 14 amino acids. V dropped 5 bases and J dropped 2; count of bases not matched to a gene: 4. CDR3 bases: TGTGCCAGCAGCGAGACAGGGGGACCCTACGAGCAGTACTTC. Amino acids: CASSETGGPYEQYF. The full variable domain, rest sourced from reference TRBV7-2 and TRBJ2-7, is GAGVSQSPSNKVTEKGKDVELRCDPISGHTALYWYRQSLGQGLEFLIYFQGNSAPDKSGLPSDRFSAERTGGSVSTLTIQRTQQEDSAVYLCASSETGGPYEQYFGPGTRLTVT.

The rearrangement uses TRBV15 and TRBJ2-7, with D perhaps TRBD1 (5 bases). V was pared by 2 bases and J by 3 bases, with 11 bases between. Germline V gene lookup returns CDR1 LNHNV and CDR2 YYDKDF (reference sequence). The CDR3 has 14 residues. The CDR3 here is CATSRQGNNYEQYF. The DNA for the CDR3 is TGTGCCACCAGCAGACAGGGAAACAACTACGAGCAGTACTTC.

CDR3 coding DNA: TGTGCCAGCAGTGGCGGGGCACCGGGATCACCCCTCCACTTT. It codes for CASSGGAPGSPLHF. The V gene is TRBV2, the J gene TRBJ1-6; D might be TRBD1 (5 bases). The V end was cut by 4 bases, the J end by 10 bases, with 14 bases between. The CDR3 covers 14 residues. Germline values: CDR1 SNHLY, CDR2 FYNNEI.

The chain uses TRBV12-5 and TRBJ1-2; the match to TRBD1 covers 9 bases. Germline loops: CDR1 LGHNT, CDR2 FRNRAP. This CDR3 has 13 residues. The V gene end was trimmed by 7 bases and the J gene end by 8 bases; junction bases not matched to a gene: 8. CDR3 sequence (DNA): TGTGCTAGTGCCCTACAGGGGGCGAGAGGCTACACCTTC. Amino acid sequence: CASALQGARGYTF. Based on the CDR3 plus reference TRBV12-5 and TRBJ1-2, the full variable domain is DARVTQTPRHKVTEMGQEVTMRCQPILGHNTVFWYRQTMMQGLELLAYFRNRAPLDDSGMPKDRFSAEMPDATLATLKIQPSEPRDSAVYFCASALQGARGYTFGSGTRLTVV.

The genes are TRBV19 and TRBJ1-2; no definite D call. CDR1 is LNHDA and CDR2 is SQIVND in the germline V gene (reference sequence). This CDR3 spans 12 amino acids. V was cut by 6 bases and J by 7 bases, with 12 bases left in between. CDR3 bases: TGTGCCAGTAGCCCGGGGATCGGTGGCTACACCTTC. Amino acids: CASSPGIGGYTF.